This entry lists 8 T cell receptor beta chains sequenced from one sample in a study of cytomegalovirus exposure and HLA in healthy donors. TCRdb keeps only in-frame clones here, not all; method: immunoSEQ multiplex PCR. This sample has around 80,000 clones, with 90% to 95% found just once. The sequenced sample was PBMCs. These receptors came from a young woman in good health and CMV-seronegative.

CDR3 amino acids: CATSRLAGEGDTQYF. The DNA of the CDR3 is TGTGCCACCAGCAGGTTAGCGGGAGAAGGAGATACGCAGTATTTT. The gene calls are TRBV15 and TRBJ2-3, with TRBD2 identical over 9 bases. Germline lookup yields CDR1 LNHNV and CDR2 YYDKDF (reference sequence). After removal of 3 bases from V and 5 bases from J, the junction contained 6 bases not matched to a gene. This CDR3 has 15 residues. The whole variable domain, remainder taken from reference TRBV15 and TRBJ2-3, is DAMVIQNPRYQVTQFGKPVTLSCSQTLNHNVMYWYQQKSSQAPKLLFHYYDKDFNNEADTPDNFQSRRPNTSFCFLDIRSPGLGDTAMYLCATSRLAGEGDTQYFGPGTRLTVL.

In its sample, this clone was seen once. This chain connects TRBV5-1 to TRBJ1-3, with TRBD1 identical over 9 bases. CDR1 SGHRS and CDR2 YFSETQ come from the germline V gene. V was pared by 4 bases and J by 0 bases, with 11 bases of the junction left unmatched. This CDR3 region has 18 residues. The CDR3, as DNA: TGCGCCAGCAGCCCACGGACAGGGGACCCTTTCTCTGGAAACACCATATATTTT. Residues: CASSPRTGDPFSGNTIYF. Full variable domain (missing parts from reference TRBV5-1 and TRBJ1-3): KAGVTQTPRYLIKTRGQQVTLSCSPISGHRSVSWYQQTPGQGLQFLFEYFSETQRNKGNFPGRFSGRQFSNSRSEMNVSTLELGDSALYLCASSPRTGDPFSGNTIYFGEGSWLTVV.

In this sample, this clone turned up once. The chain joins TRBV19 to TRBJ2-7; possibly TRBD2 for D (6 bases). The CDR3 loop spans 14 amino acids. V was shortened by 4 bases and J by 4 bases, with 14 bases between the two germline ends. CDR1 is LNHDA, CDR2 SQIVND, per germline (reference sequence). The CDR3 protein is CASSTRDGRYEQYF. In DNA, the CDR3 is TGTGCCAGTAGTACCCGGGACGGGAGATACGAGCAGTACTTC.

The rearrangement uses TRBV7-8 and TRBJ2-1, with D tentatively TRBD1 (6 bases). In germline, CDR1 is SGHVS, CDR2 FQNEAQ. CDR3 size: 17 residues. The V gene lost 1 base and the J gene lost 4 bases, with 17 bases spanning the gap. CDR3 amino acids: CASSLGDPGHPYNEQFF. The CDR3 DNA reads TGTGCCAGCAGCTTAGGAGATCCGGGACACCCTTACAATGAGCAGTTCTTC.

The V gene is TRBV27, the J gene TRBJ1-1; 7 bases line up with TRBD1. Germline V gives CDR1 MNHEY, CDR2 SMNVEV (reference sequence). J was trimmed by 7 bases and V by 5 bases; bases with no gene match: 7. There are 13 residues in the CDR3. CDR3 region: CASSLGTAHEAFF. The CDR3 nucleotides read TGTGCCAGCAGTCTTGGGACAGCCCATGAAGCTTTCTTT.

The chain links TRBV19 to TRBJ2-5, with 9 bases fitting TRBD1. Germline assignment: CDR1 LNHDA and CDR2 SQIVND (reference sequence). This CDR3 has 16 residues. J lost 5 bases, V lost 4 bases, and 11 bases had no gene match. CDR3 in DNA: TGTGCCAGTAGTACTAGGACAGGGGTTGCGGGGGAGACCCAGTACTTC. Its protein is CASSTRTGVAGETQYF.

The chain joins TRBV7-2 to TRBJ2-2; D unclear. Per the germline V gene, CDR1 is SGHTA and CDR2 is FQGNSA. The V and J ends lost 1 base and 5 bases respectively, with 11 bases between them. The CDR3 runs 15 residues. In nucleotides, the CDR3 is TGTGCCAGCAGCTTAGGGCAGGTGAAGACCGGGGAGCTGTTTTTT. This codes for CASSLGQVKTGELFF. Full variable domain (outside the CDR3, taken from reference TRBV7-2 and TRBJ2-2): GAGVSQSPSNKVTEKGKDVELRCDPISGHTALYWYRQSLGQGLEFLIYFQGNSAPDKSGLPSDRFSAERTGGSVSTLTIQRTQQEDSAVYLCASSLGQVKTGELFFGEGSRLTVL.

The chain carries TRBV12-5 and TRBJ1-4; 7 bases agree with TRBD1. With 6 bases clipped from V and 5 bases from J, the junction kept 6 bases outside the gene matches. This CDR3 is 14 amino acids long. CDR1 LGHNT and CDR2 FRNRAP come from the germline V gene. CDR3 amino acids: CASGRGQSNEKLFF. CDR3 DNA: TGTGCTAGTGGCAGGGGACAGTCGAATGAAAAACTGTTTTTT.